This TCR beta chain emerged from a study of cytomegalovirus exposure and HLA in healthy donors. The PCR used 60 Vbeta and 13 Jbeta primers. TCRdb's table, derived via immunoSEQ multiplex PCR, lists solely in-frame clones and lacks some. The sample yields 150,000 to 200,000 clones, over 70% seen once. With 2 bases removed from V and 3 bases from J, the gap between germline ends came to 8 bases. This CDR3 has 14 residues. Germline V CDR1 and CDR2: SNHLY, FYNNEI. This clone has just a few counts. Its specificity is unknown. Broader study findings: An analysis done earlier found most TCR beta V segments productive about 87% or about 30% of the time. Fewer N-insertions than the roughly 670-donor mean were reportedly shown by an Asian-associated ancestry cluster in a later analysis. When the data were analyzed later, several of the most significant clusters appeared to be linked to common viral pathogens.

The rearrangement joins TRBV2 to TRBJ1-5; D not resolved. The sequence was collected from a man aged 40-49 years in good health and CMV-seronegative. The sequencing input was PBMCs. CDR3 region: CASSETGFNQPQHF. The CDR3 DNA reads as TGTGCCAGCAGTGAAACTGGTTTCAATCAGCCCCAGCATTTT.